This passage covers 30 T cell receptor beta chains from one sample sequenced in a study of PD-L1 blockade in urothelial cancer. Sample time point: pretreatment peripheral blood. TCRdb's table, derived via immunoSEQ multiplex PCR, lists solely in-frame clones and lacks some. The table includes some 74,000 clones, over 80% detected once. The sample consisted of PBMCs, taken around atezolizumab (anti-PD-L1) treatment. The receptors were sampled from a man aged 35 to 55 with urothelial cancer.

The rearrangement joins TRBV7-9 to TRBJ2-5; possibly TRBD2 for D (5 bases). CDR1 is SEHNR and CDR2 is FQNEAQ in the germline V gene (reference sequence). V lost 5 bases and J lost 5, with 15 bases in between. This CDR3 contains 14 residues. As DNA, the CDR3 is TGTGCCAGCAGCCCGAACGGGGTGGGGGAGACCCAGTACTTC. It codes for CASSPNGVGETQYF.

The rearrangement uses TRBV15 and TRBJ2-1; 9 bases fit TRBD2. There are 13 residues in the CDR3. Germline V gene lookup returns CDR1 LNHNV and CDR2 YYDKDF (reference sequence). V gave up 10 bases and J gave up 8 bases; unmatched junction bases: 9. The CDR3 sequence: CASGRGTFDEQFF. The CDR3 nucleotides read TGTGCCAGCGGGAGGGGGACCTTTGATGAGCAGTTCTTC.

The V gene is TRBV30, the J gene TRBJ1-2; the match to TRBD1 covers 8 bases. Germline CDR1 and CDR2: GTSNPN and SVGIG (reference sequence). The length of the CDR3 is 15 residues. V gave up 1 base and J gave up 3 bases; unmatched junction bases: 7. CDR3 nucleotide sequence: TGTGCCTGGAGTGCCGGACAGGGCCTGGACTATGGCTACACCTTC. Its protein is CAWSAGQGLDYGYTF.

The rearrangement joins TRBV27 to TRBJ2-2, with a weak D call TRBD1 (5 bases). The CDR3 spans 16 residues. Trimming shortened V by 4 bases and J by 6 bases, and 18 bases separated the two germline ends. Germline CDR1 MNHEY, CDR2 SMNVEV (reference sequence). The CDR3 is CASSSAQTAGPGELFF. The CDR3 region has the DNA TGTGCCAGCAGTTCCGCCCAGACAGCTGGACCCGGGGAGCTGTTTTTT.

The V gene is TRBV5-1, the J gene TRBJ2-7; D remains ambiguous. The V end was cut by 1 base, the J end by 3 bases, with 5 bases between. Germline CDR1 is SGHRS and CDR2 is YFSETQ. This CDR3 has 12 residues. The CDR3 here is CASSLNSYEQYF. For the CDR3, the DNA is TGCGCCAGCAGCTTGAACAGCTACGAGCAGTACTTC.

The chain carries TRBV7-9 and TRBJ2-5; the D gene is possibly TRBD1 (5 bases). The CDR3 is 16 residues long. CDR1 and CDR2 from the germline V gene are SEHNR and FQNEAQ (reference sequence). V gave up 1 base and J gave up 2 bases, with 14 bases separating them. The CDR3 coding sequence is TGTGCCAGCAGCTTAGTCTCAGGGTCACTACAAGAGACCCAGTACTTC. It codes for CASSLVSGSLQETQYF.

This clone was recorded a few times. J is TRBJ2-5 and V is TRBV19; 12 bases match TRBD2. V trimming: 5 bases; J trimming: 5 bases; junction bases outside the gene matches: 12. Per germline, CDR1 LNHDA and CDR2 SQIVND (reference sequence). The CDR3 has 17 amino acids. CDR3 in DNA: TGTGCCAGTAGTCCGAGGACTAGCGGGACCCGAAGGGAGACCCAGTACTTC. Translated, it gives CASSPRTSGTRRETQYF.

This chain uses TRBV15 with TRBJ2-5; 7 nucleotides match TRBD2. V shed 6 bases and J 5 bases; nucleotides not matched to a gene: 9. The CDR3 covers 14 residues. Germline assignment: CDR1 LNHNV and CDR2 YYDKDF (reference sequence). The CDR3 loop is CATSAPGGRETQYF. CDR3 DNA sequence: TGTGCCACCAGTGCCCCCGGGGGGAGGGAGACCCAGTACTTC.

The V call is TRBV28, the J call TRBJ2-5; 7 bases align to TRBD1. Germline values: CDR1 MDHEN, CDR2 SYDVKM. The CDR3 covers 13 residues. The V segment lost 6 bases and the J segment 4 bases; nucleotides outside the gene matches: 5. The CDR3 reads CASSGRQGETQYF. The CDR3 DNA reads as TGTGCCAGCAGCGGACGACAGGGAGAGACCCAGTACTTC.

This chain joins TRBV15 and TRBJ2-2; a weak D match, TRBD2 (5 bases). The CDR3 totals 15 residues. V lost 0 bases to trimming and J lost 2 bases, with 7 bases between them. The V gene's germline CDR1 is LNHNV and CDR2 YYDKDF (reference sequence). The CDR3 protein is CATSREAGNTGELFF. The CDR3 DNA sequence: TGTGCCACCAGCAGAGAGGCGGGTAACACCGGGGAGCTGTTTTTT. The variable domain in full, with the rest retrieved from reference TRBV15 and TRBJ2-2, is DAMVIQNPRYQVTQFGKPVTLSCSQTLNHNVMYWYQQKSSQAPKLLFHYYDKDFNNEADTPDNFQSRRPNTSFCFLDIRSPGLGDTAMYLCATSREAGNTGELFFGEGSRLTVL.

This clone was seen more than once but under ten times. The chain uses TRBV6-5 and TRBJ1-5; D is unresolved. V lost 6 bases and J 3 bases, leaving 9 bases between the germline ends. This CDR3 comprises 13 residues. Germline CDR1 is MNHEY and CDR2 is SVGAGI. The CDR3 spells CASRAGYNQPQHF. In DNA form, the CDR3 reads TGTGCCAGCAGGGCGGGTTACAATCAGCCCCAGCATTTT.

This chain links TRBV19 with TRBJ1-5, with a tentative D call TRBD1 (5 bases). Trimming cost V 3 bases and J 7 bases, with 13 bases left between them. CDR3 length equals 14 residues. Germline-derived CDR1 and CDR2 are LNHDA and SQIVND (reference sequence). CDR3 nucleotides: TGTGCCAGTAGTATCGGAGGGGCAAGACAGCCCCAGCATTTT. Amino acid sequence: CASSIGGARQPQHF. The complete variable domain, with remaining parts taken from reference TRBV19 and TRBJ1-5, reads DGGITQSPKYLFRKEGQNVTLSCEQNLNHDAMYWYRQDPGQGLRLIYYSQIVNDFQKGDIAEGYSVSREKKESFPLTVTSAQKNPTAFYLCASSIGGARQPQHFGDGTRLSIL.

V usage is TRBV28 and J usage is TRBJ2-7; D possibly corresponds to TRBD2 (6 bases). The CDR3 spans 14 residues. The germline CDR1 and CDR2 sequences are MDHEN and SYDVKM. V lost 4 bases and J lost 0, with 10 bases in between. CDR3 in amino acids: CASSYAGSSYEQYF. In DNA, the CDR3 is TGTGCCAGCAGTTACGCGGGGAGCTCCTACGAGCAGTACTTC.

V and J are TRBV6-1 and TRBJ2-5; D remains ambiguous. Germline CDR1 is MNHNS and CDR2 is SASEGT. This CDR3 is 13 amino acids long. V lost 0 bases, J lost 5 bases, and 7 bases lay in between. The CDR3 here is CASSEAGTETQYF. DNA for the CDR3: TGTGCCAGCAGTGAAGCGGGCACGGAGACCCAGTACTTC.

The V gene is TRBV5-1, the J gene TRBJ2-2; D possibly corresponds to TRBD1 (5 bases). Germline V gene sequence: CDR1 SGHRS, CDR2 YFSETQ. This CDR3 is 15 amino acids long. Trimming cost V 4 bases and J 0 bases, with 10 bases left between them. This CDR3 reads CASSLWGANTGELFF. In nucleotides, the CDR3 is TGCGCCAGCAGCCTTTGGGGCGCGAACACCGGGGAGCTGTTTTTT.

V usage is TRBV6-1 and J usage is TRBJ2-6; no reliable D call. The CDR3 has 12 amino acids. Trimming stripped 8 bases from V and 3 bases from J, with 5 bases between. Germline assignment: CDR1 MNHNS and CDR2 SASEGT. CDR3 sequence reads: CASEFGANVLTF. CDR3 nucleotides: TGTGCCAGCGAGTTTGGGGCCAACGTCCTGACTTTC.

In its sample, this clone was seen once. The chain has TRBV19 and TRBJ2-3; TRBD1 matches 12 bases. J lost 9 bases, V lost 5 bases, and 6 bases had no gene match. The germline gives CDR1 LNHDA, CDR2 SQIVND (reference sequence). This CDR3 is 14 amino acids long. CDR3 protein: CASSVPGQGATQYF. The CDR3 DNA reads TGTGCCAGTAGTGTTCCGGGACAGGGGGCGACGCAGTATTTT.

This chain connects TRBV11-2 to TRBJ2-7, with D perhaps TRBD1 (6 bases). Trimming took 4 bases from V and 4 from J, leaving 11 bases between them. CDR3 length: 13 amino acids. Germline CDR1 reads SGHAT; CDR2 reads FQNNGV. For the CDR3, the DNA is TGTGCCAGCAGCTCTGGGGGCAGATACGAGCAGTACTTC. Translation: CASSSGGRYEQYF.

The V call is TRBV29-1, the J call TRBJ2-5; a weak D match, TRBD2 (5 bases). The V gene's germline CDR1 is SQVTM and CDR2 ANQGSEA. The CDR3 consists of 12 residues. V gave up 7 bases and J gave up 2 bases, with 11 bases separating them. The CDR3 sequence is CSASREQETQYF. CDR3 sequence (DNA): TGCAGCGCCTCGAGGGAGCAAGAGACCCAGTACTTC.

The V call is TRBV9, the J call TRBJ2-1, with D unresolved. The CDR3 contains 13 residues. CDR1 and CDR2 (germline): SGDLS, YYNGEE. Between the trimmed V and J ends, which lost 2 bases and 5 bases, there was a span of 8 bases. Written as DNA, the CDR3 is TGTGCCAGCAGCGTTGCGTTCGACAATGAGCAGTTCTTC. Its protein is CASSVAFDNEQFF.

The V gene is TRBV9, the J gene TRBJ2-1; 8 bases line up with TRBD2. Germline loops: CDR1 SGDLS, CDR2 YYNGEE. This CDR3 spans 17 amino acids. With 0 bases clipped from V and 2 bases from J, the junction kept 7 bases outside the gene matches. The CDR3 bases are TGTGCCAGCAGCGTAGACGGGGGCGGGAGGCCCTACAATGAGCAGTTCTTC. Translating it yields CASSVDGGGRPYNEQFF.

This clone showed up just once. The chain links TRBV6-1 to TRBJ1-2; 8 bases agree with TRBD1. The CDR3 covers 15 residues. V lost 5 bases, J lost 4 bases, and 9 bases stayed unmatched. The germline V gene encodes CDR1 MNHNS and CDR2 SASEGT. CDR3 DNA sequence: TGTGCCAGCAGTTCGGACAGGGTAGAGAGCTATGGCTACACCTTC. Residues: CASSSDRVESYGYTF.

The CDR3 nucleotides read TGTGCCAGCACTTTAGAAAGGGGTGGTAACTATGGCTACACCTTC. It yields the protein CASTLERGGNYGYTF. The chain has TRBV6-5 and TRBJ1-2, with TRBD1 as a possible D gene (5 bases). CDR3 length: 15 amino acids. V was cut by 7 bases and J by 1 base, with 16 bases left in between. Germline CDR1 reads MNHEY; CDR2 reads SVGAGI.

V is TRBV9 and J is TRBJ2-7, with 8 bases aligning to TRBD2. The V segment lost 0 bases and the J segment 4 bases; nucleotides outside the gene matches: 6. CDR3 size: 15 residues. Germline V lookup: CDR1 SGDLS, CDR2 YYNGEE. The CDR3 nucleotides read TGTGCCAGCAGCGTAGATAGCGGGGCCCTTTACGAGCAGTACTTC. It specifies CASSVDSGALYEQYF.

The rearrangement uses TRBV28 and TRBJ1-1; D is ambiguous. The CDR3 spans 12 residues. Germline assignment: CDR1 MDHEN and CDR2 SYDVKM. The germline V and J ends were trimmed by 6 bases and 4 bases, with 9 bases remaining between them. This chain's CDR3 is CASSFGGTEAFF. CDR3 DNA sequence: TGTGCCAGCAGCTTCGGCGGCACTGAAGCTTTCTTT.

The sample holds a few counts of this clone. The gene calls are TRBV29-1 and TRBJ1-2; TRBD1 aligns across 7 bases. The CDR3 contains 12 residues. V was pared by 2 bases and J by 9 bases, with 6 bases of the junction left unmatched. Per germline, CDR1 SQVTM and CDR2 ANQGSEA. CDR3 sequence reads: CSVETGTVSYTF. CDR3 sequence (DNA): TGCAGCGTTGAAACCGGGACAGTGAGCTACACCTTC.

This chain connects TRBV25-1 to TRBJ1-2; D unresolved. The CDR3 is 13 residues long. Trimming took off 2 bases at V and 2 bases at J, with 6 bases between the two ends. Germline values: CDR1 MGHDK, CDR2 SYGVNS. CDR3 nucleotide sequence: TGTGCCAGCAGTGAACGGGGAAACTATGGCTACACCTTC. Residues: CASSERGNYGYTF.

V usage is TRBV9 and J usage is TRBJ1-3; D gene ambiguous. CDR1 and CDR2 (germline): SGDLS, YYNGEE. This CDR3 has 14 residues. The V end lost 1 base, the J end lost 0 bases, and 5 bases lay between the germline ends. CDR3 sequence reads: CASSVRDSGNTIYF. The CDR3 DNA is TGTGCCAGCAGCGTAAGAGACTCTGGAAACACCATATATTTT.

The J gene is TRBJ2-6, the V gene TRBV27; 7 nucleotides line up with TRBD2. V lost 11 bases, J lost 0 bases, and 10 bases stayed unmatched. The CDR3 spans 16 residues. CDR1 is MNHEY and CDR2 is SMNVEV in the germline V gene (reference sequence). The CDR3 reads CAAGEGSSSGANVLTF. The CDR3 DNA follows: TGTGCCGCGGGGGAAGGTAGCAGCTCTGGGGCCAACGTCCTGACTTTC.

This sequence joins TRBV27 and TRBJ2-7; 9 bases fit TRBD1. Germline CDR1 is MNHEY and CDR2 is SMNVEV (reference sequence). The junction had 5 bases not matched to a gene; V was cut back by 3 bases and J by 5 bases. The CDR3 contains 14 residues. The CDR3 nucleotides read TGTGCCAGCAGTTTTAACAGGGGGCAGGACGAGCAGTACTTC. It yields the protein CASSFNRGQDEQYF.